Below are 5 T cell receptor beta chains sequenced from a single sample in a study of shared clonotypes between healthy human individuals (dated by TCRdb to about 2020). Libraries were constructed by the immunoSEQ multiplex PCR assay. In TCRdb, the immuneACCESS table is reduced to in-frame sequences with V and J assigned. These tables do not hold every clone; where another copy was compared, an unresolved V gene accounts for under half, and the others remain unexplained. The sample profile shows about 2.1 million clones; 90% to 95% of them were found once. The ten largest clonotypes hold roughly 1.8% of the sample. CD8 naive samples were obtained by positive selection for CCR7 among CD45RO-negative cells, yielding a CD45RA+CCR7+ population from which TemRA cells were excluded. The sample comprised naive CD8+ T cells from PBMCs. Read against the paper, the sample's cell subset or site label means: CD45RA+CCR7+. All receptors derive from a man aged 18 to 30 in good health. Some clones in this sample may be carry-over from other donors' samples.

This chain links TRBV28 with TRBJ2-4; TRBD1 aligns across 7 bases. In germline, CDR1 is MDHEN, CDR2 SYDVKM. The CDR3 is 16 residues long. Here the CDR3 reads CAAAEGALLAKNIQYF. The CDR3 nucleotides are TGTGCGGCTGCCGAGGGGGCACTACTAGCCAAAAACATTCAGTACTTC.

The gene calls are TRBV9 and TRBJ2-7; 8 positions agree with TRBD2. The CDR3 is made up of 16 amino acids. In germline, CDR1 is SGDLS, CDR2 YYNGEE. V was pared by 3 bases and J by 1 base, with 9 bases of the junction left unmatched. This CDR3 reads CASSEGLAGLSYEQYF. CDR3 DNA sequence: TGTGCCAGCAGCGAGGGGTTAGCGGGACTTTCCTACGAGCAGTACTTC. The whole variable domain, remainder taken from reference TRBV9 and TRBJ2-7, is DSGVTQTPKHLITATGQRVTLRCSPRSGDLSVYWYQQSLDQGLQFLIQYYNGEERAKGNILERFSAQQFPDLHSELNLSSLELGDSALYFCASSEGLAGLSYEQYFGPGTRLTVT.

Concerning this clone itself: Within the sample, other DNA sequences also encode this same CDR3. The chain couples TRBV27 to TRBJ1-2, with D tentatively TRBD1 (5 bases). Germline loops: CDR1 MNHEY, CDR2 SMNVEV (reference sequence). V was pared by 2 bases and J by 4 bases, with 8 bases between. This CDR3 spans 13 amino acids. The CDR3 sequence is CASSLGGSYGYTF. The CDR3 DNA reads TGTGCCAGCAGTTTAGGGGGGAGCTATGGCTACACCTTC.

The chain links TRBV7-2 to TRBJ1-4; D gene unclear. This CDR3 has 17 residues. The germline V gene has CDR1 SGHTA and CDR2 FQGNSA. The V gene lost 1 base and the J gene lost 8 bases, with 20 bases spanning the gap. CDR3 residues: CASSLVGLGGLEEKLFF. The CDR3 nucleotides read TGTGCCAGCAGCTTAGTCGGATTAGGCGGGCTGGAGGAAAAACTGTTTTTT.

V gene TRBV5-1 combines with J gene TRBJ2-5, with 9 positions matching TRBD2. The junction had 11 bases not matched to a gene; V was cut back by 6 bases and J by 5 bases. This CDR3 spans 15 amino acids. Per germline, CDR1 SGHRS and CDR2 YFSETQ. Here the CDR3 reads CASMVRSGRDETQYF. For the CDR3, the DNA is TGCGCCAGCATGGTCCGTAGCGGGAGAGACGAGACCCAGTACTTC.